The entry below describes one T cell receptor beta chain. Its antigen remains unknown. This sample was taken from a study of CD8+CD57+ T cells in acquired aplastic anemia. Study details: Sorted CD4+ plus CD8+ cells gave DNA averaging roughly 3.2 ug.

General study results and limits: Almost 30 shared CD8+ CDR3s appeared highly expressed within patients' immunodominant clones.

Patients picked for sequencing had shown CD8+CD57+ cell expansion detected by flow cytometry. This CDR3 contains 12 residues. V shed 1 base and J shed 10 bases, with 5 bases lying between them. Germline V gene lookup returns CDR1 SEHNR and CDR2 FQNEAQ (reference sequence). Using genomic DNA as the template, TCR beta VDJ and CDR3 profiling was carried out. TCRdb re-analysed the reads in MiXCR, keeping a single row per CDR3 protein. The sample shows 300,000 or so distinct CDR3 sequences, approximately 60% of them seen only once. The chain joins TRBV7-9 to TRBJ1-6; no definite D call. Sequenced input: sorted CD4+, CD8+, or CD8+CD57+ T cells (not recorded which) from PBMCs. The sequence was obtained from a human donor with aplastic anemia. CDR3 residues: CASSLDISPLHF. The CDR3 DNA is TGTGCCAGCAGCTTAGACATCTCACCCCTCCACTTT.